The rows below give T cell receptor beta chains drawn from one sample of a study of Ad26.COV2.S vaccination and SARS-CoV-2 variants. Sequencing was performed with immunoSEQ multiplex PCR; in TCRdb, only in-frame clones are kept and a portion is missing. The sample has 400,000 to 450,000 clones, 80% to 95% seen once. Here the sequenced sample was peripheral blood, taken in a trial of Ad26.COV2.S vaccine versus placebo. The source is a person between 18 and 65 years old who received the Ad26.COV2.S COVID-19 vaccine or a placebo. The CDR3 runs from the conserved cysteine through the conserved F or W. D genes are given only for firm matches. The size entry is marked missing in some rows and otherwise reads once, few, many or a size class.

clone_size: NA; v_call: TRBV2; d_call: NA; j_call: TRBJ2-7; cdr3_aa: CASSENFSYEQYF; cdr3_nt: TGTGCCAGCAGTGAAAACTTCAGTTACGAGCAGTACTTC
clone_size: NA; v_call: TRBV7-9; d_call: NA; j_call: TRBJ1-1; cdr3_aa: CASSGPIAMNTEAFF; cdr3_nt: TGTGCCAGCAGCGGGCCAATAGCAATGAACACTGAAGCTTTCTTT
clone_size: once; v_call: TRBV27; d_call: NA; j_call: TRBJ1-2; cdr3_aa: CASSLGLGRYGYTF; cdr3_nt: TGTGCCAGCAGTTTAGGGCTCGGACGGTACGGCTACACCTTC
clone_size: NA; v_call: TRBV24-1; d_call: NA; j_call: TRBJ2-1; cdr3_aa: CATSDSATGTNLHNEQFF; cdr3_nt: TGTGCCACCAGTGATTCGGCGACAGGAACCAACTTACACAATGAGCAGTTCTTC
clone_size: NA; v_call: TRBV3-1/TRBV3-2; d_call: NA; j_call: TRBJ1-1; cdr3_aa: CASSPQIRNTEAFF; cdr3_nt: TGTGCCAGCAGCCCGCAGATCCGAAACACTGAAGCTTTCTTT
clone_size: once; v_call: TRBV9; d_call: TRBD2; j_call: TRBJ2-7; cdr3_aa: CASSGPGSSGDEQYF; cdr3_nt: TGTGCCAGCAGCGGTCCGGGATCCAGCGGGGACGAGCAGTACTTC
clone_size: NA; v_call: TRBV30; d_call: NA; j_call: TRBJ1-1; cdr3_aa: CAWGDFEAFF; cdr3_nt: TGTGCCTGGGGAGACTTTGAAGCTTTCTTT
clone_size: NA; v_call: TRBV24-1; d_call: TRBD2; j_call: TRBJ2-3; cdr3_aa: CATSDPTSASSFGTDTQYF; cdr3_nt: TGTGCCACCAGTGACCCTACTAGCGCCAGCTCGTTTGGCACAGATACGCAGTATTTT
clone_size: NA; v_call: TRBV9; d_call: NA; j_call: TRBJ2-3; cdr3_aa: CASSVLSVEDTQYF; cdr3_nt: TGTGCCAGCAGCGTTTTGTCCGTTGAGGATACGCAGTATTTT
clone_size: NA; v_call: TRBV18; d_call: TRBD1; j_call: TRBJ1-5; cdr3_aa: CASSPFGGTGVGGNQPQHF; cdr3_nt: TGTGCCAGCTCACCATTTGGCGGGACAGGGGTTGGGGGCAATCAGCCCCAGCATTTT
clone_size: NA; v_call: TRBV6-2/TRBV6-3; d_call: TRBD2; j_call: TRBJ2-1; cdr3_aa: CASSYHWTSGSNNEQFF; cdr3_nt: TGTGCCAGCAGTTACCATTGGACTAGCGGGAGCAACAATGAGCAGTTCTTC
clone_size: NA; v_call: TRBV5-1; d_call: NA; j_call: TRBJ2-2; cdr3_aa: CASSFDMAGELFF; cdr3_nt: TGCGCCAGCAGCTTCGATATGGCCGGGGAGCTGTTTTTT
clone_size: NA; v_call: TRBV4-1; d_call: NA; j_call: TRBJ2-7; cdr3_aa: CASSQDPAGIEQYF; cdr3_nt: TGCGCCAGCAGCCAAGATCCGGCGGGGATCGAGCAGTACTTC
clone_size: NA; v_call: TRBV15; d_call: TRBD1; j_call: TRBJ1-5; cdr3_aa: CATTRDRGNQPQHF; cdr3_nt: TGTGCCACCACCCGGGACAGGGGCAATCAGCCCCAGCATTTT
clone_size: NA; v_call: TRBV2; d_call: NA; j_call: TRBJ2-1; cdr3_aa: CASRNRDAAYNEQFF; cdr3_nt: TGTGCCAGCAGGAACCGGGACGCAGCCTACAATGAGCAGTTCTTC
clone_size: NA; v_call: TRBV6-6; d_call: NA; j_call: TRBJ1-2; cdr3_aa: CASTLGPGYGYTF; cdr3_nt: TGTGCCAGCACACTGGGGCCAGGCTATGGCTACACCTTC
clone_size: NA; v_call: TRBV3-1/TRBV3-2; d_call: TRBD1; j_call: TRBJ2-7; cdr3_aa: CASSPTGDEQYF; cdr3_nt: TGTGCCAGCAGCCCTACAGGGGACGAGCAGTACTTC
clone_size: NA; v_call: TRBV6-6; d_call: TRBD1; j_call: TRBJ2-5; cdr3_aa: CASSYFGTATQETQYF; cdr3_nt: TGTGCCAGCAGTTACTTCGGGACAGCGACCCAAGAGACCCAGTACTTC